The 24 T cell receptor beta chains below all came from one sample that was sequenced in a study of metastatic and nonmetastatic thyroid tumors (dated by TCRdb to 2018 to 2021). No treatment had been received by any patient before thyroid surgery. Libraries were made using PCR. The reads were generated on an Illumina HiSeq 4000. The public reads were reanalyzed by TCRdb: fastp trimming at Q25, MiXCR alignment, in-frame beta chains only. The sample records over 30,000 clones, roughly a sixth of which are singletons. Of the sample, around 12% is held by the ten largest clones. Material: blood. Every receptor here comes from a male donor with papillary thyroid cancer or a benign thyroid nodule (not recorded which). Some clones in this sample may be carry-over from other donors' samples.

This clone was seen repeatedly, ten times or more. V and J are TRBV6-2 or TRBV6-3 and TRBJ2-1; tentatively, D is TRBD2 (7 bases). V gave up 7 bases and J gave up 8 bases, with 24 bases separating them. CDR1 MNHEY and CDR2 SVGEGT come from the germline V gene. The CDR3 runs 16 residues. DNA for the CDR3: TGTGCCAGCACTCCCATTACAGGGAGGGTTCTACATGAGCAGTTCTTC. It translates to CASTPITGRVLHEQFF.

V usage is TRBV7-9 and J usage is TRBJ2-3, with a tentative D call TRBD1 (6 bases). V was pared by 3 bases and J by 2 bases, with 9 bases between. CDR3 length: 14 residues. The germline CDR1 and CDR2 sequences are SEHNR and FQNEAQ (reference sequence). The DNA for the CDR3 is TGTGCCAGCAGCTTCGGACAGAACACAGATACGCAGTATTTT. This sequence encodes CASSFGQNTDTQYF.

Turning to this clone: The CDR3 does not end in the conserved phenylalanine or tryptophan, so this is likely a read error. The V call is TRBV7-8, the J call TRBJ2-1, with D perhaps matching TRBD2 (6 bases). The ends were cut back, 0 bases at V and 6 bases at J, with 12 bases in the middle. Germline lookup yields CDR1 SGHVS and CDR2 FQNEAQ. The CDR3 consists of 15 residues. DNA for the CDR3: TGTGCCAGCAGCTTAGCCGGGGGATGGTGCAATGAGCAGTTCCTC. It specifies CASSLAGGWCNEQFL.

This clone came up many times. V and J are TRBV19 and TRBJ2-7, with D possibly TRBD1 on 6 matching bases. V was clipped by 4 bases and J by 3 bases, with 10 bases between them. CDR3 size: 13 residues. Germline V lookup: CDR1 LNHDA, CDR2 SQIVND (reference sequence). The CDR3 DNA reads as TGTGCCAGTAGTAGGGGGACACTCTACGAGCAGTACTTC. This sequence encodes CASSRGTLYEQYF. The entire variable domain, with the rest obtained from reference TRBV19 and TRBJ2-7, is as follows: DGGITQSPKYLFRKEGQNVTLSCEQNLNHDAMYWYRQDPGQGLRLIYYSQIVNDFQKGDIAEGYSVSREKKESFPLTVTSAQKNPTAFYLCASSRGTLYEQYFGPGTRLTVT.

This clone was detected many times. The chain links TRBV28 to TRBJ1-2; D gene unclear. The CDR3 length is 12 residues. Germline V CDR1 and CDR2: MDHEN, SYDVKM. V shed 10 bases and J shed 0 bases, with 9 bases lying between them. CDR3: CATTVANYGYTF. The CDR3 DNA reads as TGTGCCACCACTGTAGCTAACTATGGCTACACCTTC.

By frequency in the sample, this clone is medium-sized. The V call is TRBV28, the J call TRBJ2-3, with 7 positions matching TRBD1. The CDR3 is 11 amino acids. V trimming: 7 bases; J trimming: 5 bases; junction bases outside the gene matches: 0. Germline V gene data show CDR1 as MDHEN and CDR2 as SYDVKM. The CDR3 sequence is CASTGGDTQYF. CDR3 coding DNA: TGTGCCAGCACAGGGGGAGATACGCAGTATTTT.

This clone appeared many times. The CDR3 region has the DNA TGCAGTGCTAGAGAGGGCTCTAACTATGGCTACACCTTC. It translates to CSAREGSNYGYTF. This chain joins TRBV20-1 and TRBJ1-2; D is undetermined. The V gene's germline CDR1 is DFQATT and CDR2 SNEGSKA (reference sequence). The CDR3 contains 13 residues. V lost 0 bases, J lost 0 bases, and 5 bases lay in between.

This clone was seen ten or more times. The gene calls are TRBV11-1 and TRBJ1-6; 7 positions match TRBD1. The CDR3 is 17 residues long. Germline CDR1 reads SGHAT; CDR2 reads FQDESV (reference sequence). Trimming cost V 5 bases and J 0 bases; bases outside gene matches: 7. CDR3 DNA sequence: TGTGCCAGCAGCCCTGGACAGGCTAGCTCCTATAATTCACCCCTCCACTTT. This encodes CASSPGQASSYNSPLHF.

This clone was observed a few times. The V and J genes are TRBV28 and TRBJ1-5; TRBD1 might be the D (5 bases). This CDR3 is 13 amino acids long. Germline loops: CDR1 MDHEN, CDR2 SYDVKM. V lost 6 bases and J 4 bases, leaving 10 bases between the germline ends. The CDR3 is CASSTGPNQPQHF. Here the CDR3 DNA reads TGTGCCAGCAGCACGGGACCAAATCAGCCCCAGCATTTT.

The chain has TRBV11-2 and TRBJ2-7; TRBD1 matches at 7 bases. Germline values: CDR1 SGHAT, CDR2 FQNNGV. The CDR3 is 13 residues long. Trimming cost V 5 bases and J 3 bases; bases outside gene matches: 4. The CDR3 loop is CASSPDRYYEQYF. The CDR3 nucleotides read TGTGCCAGCAGCCCGGACAGGTACTACGAGCAGTACTTC.

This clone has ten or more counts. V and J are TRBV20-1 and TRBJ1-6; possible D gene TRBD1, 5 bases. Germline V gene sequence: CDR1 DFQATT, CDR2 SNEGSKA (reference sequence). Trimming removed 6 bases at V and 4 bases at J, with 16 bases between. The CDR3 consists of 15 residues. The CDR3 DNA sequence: TGCAGTGCCGCCGGTGGGGCGGCGTATAATTCACCCCTCCACTTT. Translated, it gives CSAAGGAAYNSPLHF.

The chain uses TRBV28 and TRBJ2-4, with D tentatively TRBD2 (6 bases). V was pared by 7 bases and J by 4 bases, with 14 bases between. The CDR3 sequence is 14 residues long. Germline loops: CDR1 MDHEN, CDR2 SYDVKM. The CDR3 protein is CASKEGQPKNIQYF. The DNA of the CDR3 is TGTGCCAGCAAGGAGGGCCAGCCAAAAAACATTCAGTACTTC.

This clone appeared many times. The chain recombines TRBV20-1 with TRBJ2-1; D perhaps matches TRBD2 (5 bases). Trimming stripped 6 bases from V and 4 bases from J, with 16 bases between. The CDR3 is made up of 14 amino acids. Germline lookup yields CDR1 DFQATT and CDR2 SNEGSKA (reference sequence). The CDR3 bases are TGCAGTGCCCGAAACGGGGAACGTTACAATGAGCAGTTCTTC. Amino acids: CSARNGERYNEQFF.

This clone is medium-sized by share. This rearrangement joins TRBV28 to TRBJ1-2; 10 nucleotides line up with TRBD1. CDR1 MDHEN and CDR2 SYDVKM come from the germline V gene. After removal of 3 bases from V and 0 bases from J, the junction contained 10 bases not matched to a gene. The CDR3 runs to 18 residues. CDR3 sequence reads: CASSFIFGTGEPNYGYTF. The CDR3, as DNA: TGTGCCAGCAGTTTTATCTTCGGGACAGGGGAACCTAACTATGGCTACACCTTC.

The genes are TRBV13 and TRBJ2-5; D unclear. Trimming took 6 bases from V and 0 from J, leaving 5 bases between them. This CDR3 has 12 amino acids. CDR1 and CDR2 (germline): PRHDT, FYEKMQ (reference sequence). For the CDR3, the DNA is TGTGCCAGCAGTCGAAACCAAGAGACCCAGTACTTC. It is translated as CASSRNQETQYF.

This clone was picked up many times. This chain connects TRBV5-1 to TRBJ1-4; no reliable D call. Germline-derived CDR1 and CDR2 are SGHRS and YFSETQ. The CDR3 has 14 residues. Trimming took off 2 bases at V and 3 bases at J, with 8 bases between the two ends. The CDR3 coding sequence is TGCGCCAGCAGCTTTATGGGAGCTAATGAAAAACTGTTTTTT. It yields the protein CASSFMGANEKLFF.

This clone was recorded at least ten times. The CDR3 DNA follows: TGTGCCAGCAGCTGGGACCGCGAGAGCTCCTACAATGAGCAGTTCTTC. Protein sequence: CASSWDRESSYNEQFF. This rearrangement joins TRBV6-2 or TRBV6-3 to TRBJ2-1, with D perhaps matching TRBD1 or TRBD2 (5 bases each). V lost 6 bases, J lost 0 bases, and 15 bases lay in between. This CDR3 has 16 residues. Germline CDR1 is MNHEY and CDR2 is SVGEGT.

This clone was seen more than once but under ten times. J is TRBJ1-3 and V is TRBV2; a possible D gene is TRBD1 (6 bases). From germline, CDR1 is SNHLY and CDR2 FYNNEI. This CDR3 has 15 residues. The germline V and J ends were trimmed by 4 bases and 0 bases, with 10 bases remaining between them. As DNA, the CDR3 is TGTGCCAGCAGTGCGGACAGATCCTCTGGAAACACCATATATTTT. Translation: CASSADRSSGNTIYF.

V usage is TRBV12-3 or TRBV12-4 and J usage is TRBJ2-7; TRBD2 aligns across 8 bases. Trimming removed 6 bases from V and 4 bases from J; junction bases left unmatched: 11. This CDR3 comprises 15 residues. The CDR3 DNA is TGTGCCAGCAGCTTCCGACTAGCGAACCTTTACGAGCAGTACTTC. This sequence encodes CASSFRLANLYEQYF.

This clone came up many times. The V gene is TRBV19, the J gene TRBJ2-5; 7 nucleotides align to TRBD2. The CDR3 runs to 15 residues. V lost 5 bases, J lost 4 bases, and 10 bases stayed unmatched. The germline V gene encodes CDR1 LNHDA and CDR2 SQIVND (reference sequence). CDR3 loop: CASSFLAERGETQYF. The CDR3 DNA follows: TGTGCCAGTAGTTTCCTAGCGGAGCGGGGAGAGACCCAGTACTTC. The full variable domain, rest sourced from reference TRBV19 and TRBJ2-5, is DGGITQSPKYLFRKEGQNVTLSCEQNLNHDAMYWYRQDPGQGLRLIYYSQIVNDFQKGDIAEGYSVSREKKESFPLTVTSAQKNPTAFYLCASSFLAERGETQYFGPGTRLLVL.

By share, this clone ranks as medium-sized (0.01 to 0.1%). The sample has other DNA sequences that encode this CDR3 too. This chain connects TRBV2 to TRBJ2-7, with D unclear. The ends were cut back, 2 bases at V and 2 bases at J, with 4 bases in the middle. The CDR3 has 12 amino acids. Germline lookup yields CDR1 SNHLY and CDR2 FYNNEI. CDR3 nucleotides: TGTGCCAGCAGTGAACGGACCTACGAGCAGTACTTC. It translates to CASSERTYEQYF.

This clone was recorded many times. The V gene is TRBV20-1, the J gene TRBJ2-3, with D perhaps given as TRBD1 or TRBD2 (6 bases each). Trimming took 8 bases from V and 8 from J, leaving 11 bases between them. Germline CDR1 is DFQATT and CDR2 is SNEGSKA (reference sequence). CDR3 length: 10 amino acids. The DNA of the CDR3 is TGCAGTATAGGGGGGAGTACGCAGTATTTT. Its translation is CSIGGSTQYF.

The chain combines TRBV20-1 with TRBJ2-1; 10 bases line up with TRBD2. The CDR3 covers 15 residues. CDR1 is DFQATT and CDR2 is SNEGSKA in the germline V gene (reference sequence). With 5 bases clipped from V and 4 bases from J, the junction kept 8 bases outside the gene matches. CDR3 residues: CSAGTLAGAYNEQFF. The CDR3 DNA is TGCAGTGCTGGTACTCTAGCGGGAGCTTACAATGAGCAGTTCTTC.

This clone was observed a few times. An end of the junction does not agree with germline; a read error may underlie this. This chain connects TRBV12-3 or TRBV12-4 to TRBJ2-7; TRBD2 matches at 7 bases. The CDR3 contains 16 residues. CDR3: CASTSAWEGGTNEQCF. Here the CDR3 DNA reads TGTGCCAGCACCTCCGCGTGGGAGGGAGGCACGAACGAGCAGTGCTTC.